This TCR beta chain was sequenced for a study of blood T cell repertoires in COVID-19. Profiled with immunoSEQ multiplex PCR; TCRdb holds only in-frame clones, not every one. The sample holds hundreds of thousands of clones, 70% to 90% seen once. Input material: peripheral blood. The TCR comes from a man aged 50 to 59 with COVID-19, enrolled during active disease.

CDR3 in DNA: TGTGCCACCACGAGAGGCCGGGGGACAGATACGCAGTATTTT. Protein sequence: CATTRGRGTDTQYF. This sequence joins TRBV6-5 and TRBJ2-3; weak D call: TRBD2 (6 bases). CDR1 is MNHEY, CDR2 SVGAGI, per germline. This CDR3 comprises 14 residues. Trimming pared 10 bases from V and 3 bases from J, leaving 17 bases between.